This TCR beta chain was identified during a study of blood T cell repertoires in COVID-19. Profiled with immunoSEQ multiplex PCR; TCRdb holds only in-frame clones, not every one. The sample has fewer than 350,000 clones, less than 95% seen once. V shed 2 bases and J shed 10 bases, with 11 bases lying between them. CDR1 is SQVTM, CDR2 ANQGSEA, per germline. This CDR3 comprises 11 residues. The specimen sequenced was PBMCs or T cells enriched from blood (not recorded which). The V gene is TRBV29-1, the J gene TRBJ1-1; the D gene is possibly TRBD1 (5 bases). This clonotype was sampled from a man aged 40-49 years who had been exposed to COVID-19. DNA for the CDR3: TGCAGCGTTGAAAGGGGAACCAGAGCTTTCTTT. Protein: CSVERGTRAFF.